Only a few counts were recorded for the clone carrying this T cell receptor beta chain. Its antigen is undetermined. TCRdb used MiXCR to reprocess the 5' RACE reads, holding one entry per CDR3 protein. The table has approximately 570,000 distinct CDR3 sequences, approximately 18% seen once. CDR1 and CDR2 (germline): SQVTM, ANQGSEA. The CDR3 is made up of 13 amino acids. The ends lost 3 bases at V and 6 bases at J; junction bases unmatched: 4. This specimen belongs to a study of T-cell memory formation after mild COVID-19. Notes on the study in general: Some responding clones appeared in pre-infection memory, suggesting cross-reactive memory joined. Clones that shrank (day 15 to 85) were balanced CD4/CD8, whereas later expanders leaned CD4+.

The source of this sequence is an adult woman who had mild COVID-19 (a few samples of this study predate the infection). Cell type and time point are not known. V and J are TRBV29-1 and TRBJ2-7, with 11 bases matching TRBD1. Input material: PBMCs or a T cell subset sorted from them (not recorded which). The CDR3 DNA reads as TGCAGCGTTGACGGGACAGGGGGAGGCGAGCAGTACTTC. Protein: CSVDGTGGGEQYF.